This passage covers 32 T cell receptor beta chains from one sample sequenced in a study of early T cells in non-severe SARS-CoV-2 infection. TCRdb redid the calling of the 5' RACE reads with MiXCR, one entry per CDR3 protein. The sample has tens of thousands of distinct CDR3 sequences; around 11% are singletons. The sequencing sample was made of whole blood. These receptors all come from an adult who was a healthcare worker with PCR-confirmed SARS-CoV-2 infection or an uninfected control (not recorded which).

This sequence joins TRBV5-4 and TRBJ2-5; D is uncertain. Germline CDR1 and CDR2: SGHNT and YYREEE (reference sequence). V lost 0 bases and J lost 2, with 8 bases in between. This CDR3 is 14 amino acids long. CDR3 protein: CASSLALEQETQYF. The CDR3 DNA is TGTGCCAGCAGCTTGGCACTTGAACAAGAGACCCAGTACTTC.

The rearrangement uses TRBV4-2 and TRBJ2-7; D not certain. CDR3 length: 14 amino acids. V was trimmed by 1 base and J by 0 bases, leaving 7 bases between them. Germline V lookup: CDR1 LGHNA, CDR2 YNFKEQ. CDR3 protein: CASSQVSSSYEQYF. The DNA for the CDR3 is TGTGCCAGCAGCCAAGTTAGCAGCTCCTACGAGCAGTACTTC.

This clonotype was counted at least ten times. The chain couples TRBV24-1 to TRBJ2-1; D ambiguous. Germline CDR1 KGHDR, CDR2 SFDVKD. The CDR3 extends over 15 amino acids. Between the trimmed V and J ends, which lost 6 bases and 3 bases, there was a span of 14 bases. CDR3 amino acids: CATSSRQEIYNEQFF. The CDR3 nucleotides read TGTGCCACCAGTTCGAGGCAGGAGATCTACAATGAGCAGTTCTTC.

This clonotype was detected a few times. The V and J genes are TRBV20-1 and TRBJ1-2, with D possibly matching TRBD1 (6 bases). Trimming removed 5 bases from V and 6 bases from J, with 34 bases in between. This CDR3 spans 19 amino acids. From germline, CDR1 is DFQATT and CDR2 SNEGSKA (reference sequence). The CDR3 sequence: CSARTVLRHTGRPIHGYTF. In DNA form, the CDR3 reads TGCAGTGCTCGGACAGTCTTACGGCATACGGGGCGGCCTATTCATGGCTACACCTTC.

This clonotype was observed a handful of times. J is TRBJ2-7 and V is TRBV7-2, with D hard to call. The germline CDR1 and CDR2 sequences are SGHTA and FQGNSA. V was shortened by 3 bases and J by 3 bases, with 6 bases between the two germline ends. This CDR3 comprises 12 residues. The CDR3 loop reads CASSFGFYEQYF. CDR3 sequence (DNA): TGTGCCAGCAGCTTCGGCTTCTACGAGCAGTACTTC. Combining the CDR3 with reference TRBV7-2 and TRBJ2-7 gives the whole variable domain GAGVSQSPSNKVTEKGKDVELRCDPISGHTALYWYRQSLGQGLEFLIYFQGNSAPDKSGLPSDRFSAERTGGSVSTLTIQRTQQEDSAVYLCASSFGFYEQYFGPGTRLTVT.

This chain connects TRBV21-1 to TRBJ2-7; TRBD1, the table's D call, lacks a check against the DNA. TRBV21-1 is a pseudogene segment. CDR3 length: 13 residues. This chain's CDR3 is CASSAGQSYEQYF. Written as DNA, the CDR3 is TGTGCCAGCAGCGCGGGACAGTCCTACGAGCAGTACTTC.

This chain joins TRBV5-1 and TRBJ1-1; tentative D call: TRBD1 (5 bases). The length of the CDR3 is 15 residues. Per germline, CDR1 SGHRS and CDR2 YFSETQ. V lost 0 bases and J 0 bases, leaving 9 bases between the germline ends. CDR3 bases: TGCGCCAGCAGCTTGGAGGGACGGTTGAACACTGAAGCTTTCTTT. It encodes CASSLEGRLNTEAFF.

A few counts support this clonotype. The chain joins TRBV5-1 to TRBJ2-3, with D perhaps matching TRBD2 (5 bases). The CDR3 runs to 14 residues. Trimming cost V 4 bases and J 5 bases, with 14 bases left between them. Looked up from germline, CDR1 is SGHRS and CDR2 is YFSETQ. CDR3 in DNA: TGCGCCAGCAGCCCGGACTGGATTGGAGATACGCAGTATTTT. Translated, it gives CASSPDWIGDTQYF.

This sequence joins TRBV7-2 and TRBJ2-1; 9 bases are a match to TRBD2. Germline loops: CDR1 SGHTA, CDR2 FQGNSA. With V trimmed by 5 bases and J by 9 bases, 2 bases remained unmatched. The CDR3 covers 12 residues. This CDR3 is CASSPLAGEQFF. As DNA, the CDR3 is TGTGCCAGCAGCCCACTAGCGGGTGAGCAGTTCTTC.

This clonotype was seen at least ten times. The chain joins TRBV12-3 or TRBV12-4 to TRBJ2-5; no firm D call. V was trimmed by 8 bases and J by 8 bases, leaving 18 bases between them. CDR3 size: 13 residues. The CDR3 nucleotides read TGTGCCAGCGTTGGAAGCTTAAAGGGAACCCAGTACTTC. Encoded protein: CASVGSLKGTQYF.

This chain connects TRBV7-2 to TRBJ2-5, with unresolved D. CDR3 size: 14 residues. Germline lookup yields CDR1 SGHTA and CDR2 FQGNSA. V was cut by 0 bases and J by 5 bases, with 10 bases left in between. DNA for the CDR3: TGTGCCAGCAGCTTAGCGAGAACGGAGGAGACCCAGTACTTC. Protein product: CASSLARTEETQYF.

This clonotype was counted only a few times. The chain combines TRBV19 with TRBJ2-7, with D perhaps TRBD1 or TRBD2 (5 bases each). The CDR3 consists of 15 residues. The V gene's germline CDR1 is LNHDA and CDR2 SQIVND (reference sequence). Trimming removed 5 bases from V and 3 bases from J, with 17 bases in between. CDR3 sequence reads: CASSSGSGPYYEQYF. In DNA, the CDR3 is TGTGCCAGTAGTTCCGGTTCGGGACCATACTACGAGCAGTACTTC.

This clonotype was picked up a small number of times. The chain uses TRBV24-1 and TRBJ2-3; TRBD2 matches 11 bases. Germline assignment: CDR1 KGHDR and CDR2 SFDVKD. The CDR3 consists of 19 residues. The V gene end was trimmed by 2 bases and the J gene end by 5 bases; junction bases not matched to a gene: 14. In nucleotides, the CDR3 is TGTGCCACCAGTGATTCCGGGACTAGCGGTACCCTAGCGGGAGATACGCAGTATTTT. Protein: CATSDSGTSGTLAGDTQYF.

This clonotype was seen a handful of times. The chain uses TRBV24-1 and TRBJ2-3; D possibly matches TRBD1 or TRBD2 (5 bases each). The germline V and J ends were trimmed by 3 bases and 5 bases, with 14 bases remaining between them. The CDR3 spans 15 residues. Per the germline V gene, CDR1 is KGHDR and CDR2 is SFDVKD. This CDR3 is CATSDPGALGDTQYF. CDR3 DNA: TGTGCCACCAGTGATCCCGGGGCGCTGGGAGATACGCAGTATTTT.

This clonotype has only a few counts. The chain employs TRBV29-1 and TRBJ2-2; 8 bases line up with TRBD2. Germline V gene sequence: CDR1 SQVTM, CDR2 ANQGSEA. CDR3 size: 14 residues. After removal of 7 bases from V and 5 bases from J, the junction contained 9 bases not matched to a gene. The CDR3 bases are TGCAGCGCCGACCCGGGAGGGGAGACCGGGGAGCTGTTTTTT. Translation gives CSADPGGETGELFF.

J is TRBJ2-1 and V is TRBV29-1; D tentatively fits TRBD1 or TRBD2 (5 bases each). The CDR3 is 13 amino acids. In germline, CDR1 is SQVTM, CDR2 ANQGSEA. Trimming stripped 7 bases from V and 9 bases from J, with 19 bases between. The CDR3, as DNA: TGCAGCGCATACCGGGACGACGGAGGTGAGCAGTTCTTC. This translates into CSAYRDDGGEQFF.

The CDR3 here is CASSLDPPGSTDTQYF. The CDR3 nucleotides read TGTGCCAGCAGCTTAGATCCACCCGGTAGCACAGATACGCAGTATTTT. The V gene is TRBV11-3, the J gene TRBJ2-3; D is unresolved. Germline V gene sequence: CDR1 SGHNT, CDR2 YENEEA. V was clipped by 0 bases and J by 0 bases, with 10 bases between them. This CDR3 is built from 16 residues.

This sequence joins TRBV11-3 and TRBJ1-1; no reliable D call. The CDR3 is made up of 13 amino acids. Germline loops: CDR1 SGHNT, CDR2 YENEEA. Deletions cut 5 bases from V and 1 base from J, with 8 bases between. The CDR3 is CASSASPNTEAFF. In nucleotides, the CDR3 is TGTGCCAGCAGCGCCTCCCCGAACACTGAAGCTTTCTTT.

The chain carries TRBV7-6 and TRBJ2-1, with D perhaps matching TRBD2 (6 bases). In germline, CDR1 is SGHVS, CDR2 FNYEAQ. This CDR3 region has 16 residues. V was cut by 2 bases and J by 0 bases, with 11 bases left in between. The CDR3 region is CASSLYSGVSYNEQFF. CDR3 DNA: TGTGCCAGCAGCTTATACTCGGGGGTCTCCTACAATGAGCAGTTCTTC.

This clonotype was observed at least ten times. The chain couples TRBV5-4 to TRBJ2-7; D not certain. CDR1 SGHNT and CDR2 YYREEE come from the germline V gene (reference sequence). This CDR3 contains 17 residues. The V gene lost 9 bases and the J gene lost 2 bases, with 27 bases spanning the gap. In DNA form, the CDR3 reads TGTGCCACTCCAATGGAAACCGGACCGGCGCTTGCCTACGAGCAGTACTTC. This translates into CATPMETGPALAYEQYF.

This clonotype was seen a few times. This chain links TRBV6-6 with TRBJ1-1; perhaps TRBD1 as D (6 bases). The ends were cut back, 2 bases at V and 3 bases at J, with 19 bases in the middle. The germline gives CDR1 MNHNY, CDR2 SVGAGI (reference sequence). This CDR3 contains 17 residues. CDR3 in DNA: TGTGCCAGCAGTTACCGTAAAGCACAGGGAAGACACACTGAAGCTTTCTTT. Translated: CASSYRKAQGRHTEAFF.

The chain links TRBV6-6 to TRBJ2-3, with TRBD2 matching over 9 bases. The germline V gene has CDR1 MNHNY and CDR2 SVGAGI (reference sequence). V gave up 0 bases and J gave up 8 bases; unmatched junction bases: 15. CDR3 length: 18 amino acids. The CDR3, as DNA: TGTGCCAGCAGTTACTCACCACCTAGCGGGGTTCCCGCGGGTACGCAGTATTTT. Residues: CASSYSPPSGVPAGTQYF.

This clonotype was picked up many times. The chain is built from TRBV19 and TRBJ1-2; D is ambiguous. Looked up from germline, CDR1 is LNHDA and CDR2 is SQIVND (reference sequence). The CDR3 is 13 residues long. Trimming took off 4 bases at V and 6 bases at J, with 12 bases between the two ends. CDR3 nucleotide sequence: TGTGCCAGTAGTAACTCGGGATGGAATGGCTACACCTTC. This sequence encodes CASSNSGWNGYTF.

The chain links TRBV7-4 to TRBJ2-1; tentatively, D is TRBD2 (6 bases). From germline, CDR1 is SGHVT and CDR2 SQSDAQ. The CDR3 runs to 14 residues. The V and J ends lost 1 base and 7 bases respectively, with 11 bases between them. The CDR3 is CASSLGRGGNEQFF. DNA for the CDR3: TGTGCCAGCAGCTTAGGCCGTGGGGGGAATGAGCAGTTCTTC.

At least ten counts were recorded for this clonotype. This chain links TRBV2 with TRBJ2-3; 11 nucleotides align to TRBD2. Germline V gene sequence: CDR1 SNHLY, CDR2 FYNNEI. This CDR3 is built from 16 residues. J was trimmed by 2 bases and V by 2 bases; bases with no gene match: 3. This CDR3 reads CASSETSGGITDTQYF. CDR3 in DNA: TGTGCCAGCAGTGAAACTAGCGGGGGAATCACAGATACGCAGTATTTT.

This clonotype was seen many times. The genes are TRBV28 and TRBJ2-1; 7 bases are a match to TRBD2. CDR1 MDHEN and CDR2 SYDVKM come from the germline V gene. The trim removed 11 bases at V and 3 bases at J, leaving 10 bases unmatched. The CDR3 extends over 14 amino acids. CDR3 sequence: CASWGRDDYNEQFF. The CDR3 DNA sequence: TGTGCCTCCTGGGGGAGGGATGACTACAATGAGCAGTTCTTC. Full variable domain (outside the CDR3, taken from reference TRBV28 and TRBJ2-1): DVKVTQSSRYLVKRTGEKVFLECVQDMDHENMFWYRQDPGLGLRLIYFSYDVKMKEKGDIPEGYSVSREKKERFSLILESASTNQTSMYLCASWGRDDYNEQFFGPGTRLTVL.

This clonotype was seen repeatedly, ten times or more. The rearrangement joins TRBV9 to TRBJ1-1; no clear D gene. The CDR3 consists of 13 residues. Germline V gives CDR1 SGDLS, CDR2 YYNGEE. V lost 3 bases and J 3 bases, leaving 9 bases between the germline ends. This CDR3 is CASSERSYTEAFF. In DNA, the CDR3 is TGTGCCAGCAGCGAACGCTCATACACTGAAGCTTTCTTT.

The chain links TRBV4-1 to TRBJ1-4; maybe TRBD1 (6 bases). The CDR3 length is 15 residues. The V end was cut by 4 bases, the J end by 8 bases, with 17 bases between. Germline V CDR1 and CDR2: MGHRA, YSYEKL. The CDR3 spells CASSRVQGALEKLFF. The CDR3 DNA reads TGCGCCAGCAGCCGGGTACAGGGAGCACTCGAAAAACTGTTTTTT.

Many counts were recorded for this clonotype. This chain joins TRBV4-1 and TRBJ1-2, with D uncertain. CDR1 and CDR2 (germline): MGHRA, YSYEKL. Trimming pared 1 base from V and 1 base from J, leaving 7 bases between. CDR3 length equals 14 residues. The CDR3 nucleotides are TGCGCCAGCAGCCAAGTCGTTCTTAACTATGGCTACACCTTC. Translated, it gives CASSQVVLNYGYTF.

This clonotype has a handful of counts. J is TRBJ1-1 and V is TRBV2; TRBD1 matches at 7 bases. Germline V lookup: CDR1 SNHLY, CDR2 FYNNEI. With 4 bases clipped from V and 4 bases from J, the junction kept 3 bases outside the gene matches. The CDR3 is 13 residues long. CDR3 DNA sequence: TGTGCCAGCAGTGCAGGGGGAGGCACTGAAGCTTTCTTT. The encoded protein is CASSAGGGTEAFF.

This sequence joins TRBV18 and TRBJ1-2; D is unresolved. V was shortened by 2 bases and J by 3 bases, with 1 base between the two germline ends. The CDR3 length is 11 residues. Looked up from germline, CDR1 is KGHSH and CDR2 is LQKENI. CDR3 in DNA: TGTGCCAGCTCACCAGACTATGGCTACACCTTC. Encoded protein: CASSPDYGYTF. Drawing the rest from reference TRBV18 and TRBJ1-2, the complete variable domain is NAGVMQNPRHLVRRRGQEARLRCSPMKGHSHVYWYRQLPEEGLKFMVYLQKENIIDESGMPKERFSAEFPKEGPSILRIQQVVRGDSAAYFCASSPDYGYTFGSGTRLTVV.

This clonotype has only a few counts. J is TRBJ1-6 and V is TRBV11-2; 9 bases match TRBD1. J gave up 7 bases and V 6 bases, and 7 bases lay outside the gene matches. The CDR3 consists of 15 residues. The germline V gene encodes CDR1 SGHAT and CDR2 FQNNGV. The CDR3 coding sequence is TGTGCCAGCAGATCTACAGGGGGCCGGAATTCACCCCTCCACTTT. Its translation: CASRSTGGRNSPLHF.